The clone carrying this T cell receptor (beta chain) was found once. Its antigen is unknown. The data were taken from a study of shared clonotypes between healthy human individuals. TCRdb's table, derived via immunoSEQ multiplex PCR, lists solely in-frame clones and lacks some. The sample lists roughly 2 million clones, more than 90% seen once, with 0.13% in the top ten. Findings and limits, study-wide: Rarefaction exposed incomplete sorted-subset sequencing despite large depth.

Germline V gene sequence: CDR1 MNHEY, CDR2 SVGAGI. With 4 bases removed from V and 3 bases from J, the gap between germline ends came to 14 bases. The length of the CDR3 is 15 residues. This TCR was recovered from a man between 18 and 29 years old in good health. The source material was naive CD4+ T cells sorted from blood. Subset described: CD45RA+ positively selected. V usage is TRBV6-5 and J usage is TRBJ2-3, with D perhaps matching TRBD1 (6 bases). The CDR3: CASSSDNRATDTQYF. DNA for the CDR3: TGTGCCAGCAGTTCGGATAACAGGGCGACAGATACGCAGTATTTT.